Listed below are T cell receptor beta chains from one sample, sequenced in a study of T-cell memory formation after mild COVID-19. TCRdb re-analysed the 5' RACE reads in MiXCR, keeping a single row per CDR3 protein. The sample comprises around 310,000 distinct CDR3 sequences, more than 15% of which are singletons, and approximately 20% rests with the top ten. The sequenced sample was PBMCs or a T cell subset sorted from them (not recorded which). These receptors were obtained from a man between 18 and 29 years old who had mild COVID-19 (a few samples of this study predate the infection). Cell type and time point are not known. CDR3s include the opening cysteine and the closing phenylalanine or tryptophan. A D gene is named only where the DNA matches it firmly. Expanded clones get a size class; other rows say once, few or many, or leave the size out.

V gene	clone size	J gene	D gene	CDR3 protein	CDR3 DNA
TRBV10-3	few	TRBJ1-3	-	CAISPAGQTFSGNTIYF	TGTGCCATCAGCCCCGCCGGACAGACCTTCTCTGGAAACACCATATATTTT
TRBV20-1	many	TRBJ1-1	-	CSARTVTMNTEAFF	TGCAGTGCAAGGACAGTCACTATGAACACTGAAGCTTTCTTT
TRBV29-1	few	TRBJ1-1	TRBD1	CSAYRGEAFF	TGCAGCGCCTACAGGGGTGAAGCTTTCTTT
TRBV29-1	few	TRBJ1-5	-	CSVEEASNQPQHF	TGCAGCGTTGAAGAAGCTAGCAATCAGCCCCAGCATTTT
TRBV5-1	-	TRBJ2-1	TRBD1	CASSFGTGGQFF	TGCGCCAGCAGCTTCGGGACAGGGGGGCAGTTCTTC
TRBV28	-	TRBJ1-2	TRBD1	CASSTGTGHTF	TGTGCCAGCAGTACCGGGACAGGGCACACCTTC
TRBV10-3	few	TRBJ1-2	-	CAISEWQVNYGYTF	TGTGCCATCAGTGAGTGGCAGGTGAACTATGGCTACACCTTC
TRBV4-1	once	TRBJ2-7	TRBD2	CASSQEGSGGAYEQYF	TGCGCCAGCAGCCAAGAAGGGAGCGGGGGGGCCTACGAGCAGTACTTC
TRBV20-1	-	TRBJ2-1	TRBD2	CSAPHYAGGPNEQFF	TGCAGTGCCCCACACTACGCGGGGGGACCCAATGAGCAGTTCTTC
TRBV6-5	-	TRBJ2-3	-	CASSFTMSDTQYF	TGTGCCAGCAGTTTTACGATGTCAGATACGCAGTATTTT
TRBV15	few	TRBJ1-5	-	CATSIFGGGGQPQHF	TGTGCCACCAGCATATTTGGGGGCGGTGGTCAGCCCCAGCATTTT
TRBV6-6	-	TRBJ2-1	-	CATRPGLSSYNEQFF	TGTGCCACCCGACCGGGACTCAGCTCCTACAATGAGCAGTTCTTC
TRBV2	few	TRBJ2-3	TRBD1	CASPRQGQDTQYF	TGTGCCAGCCCAAGACAGGGTCAAGATACGCAGTATTTT
TRBV20-1	-	TRBJ2-5	-	CSASRYQGSETQYF	TGCAGTGCCTCGAGGTATCAGGGCTCGGAGACCCAGTACTTC